The 26 T cell receptor beta chains below were found in one sample sequenced in a study of T cell repertoires in cytomegalovirus infection. TCRdb ran MiXCR on the reads and lists one entry per CDR3 protein. The repertoire holds around 750,000 distinct CDR3 sequences, with approximately 32% as singletons. No antigen has been assigned to these receptors. The sequences come from cultured CD8+ T cells from PBMCs, collected from culture after CMV antigen stimulation. The receptors originated from a human donor in good health (CMV status not recorded). Some clones in this sample may be carry-over from other donors' samples.

This clonotype was seen a few times. V gene TRBV27 combines with J gene TRBJ2-1; D is unresolved. Germline V gives CDR1 MNHEY, CDR2 SMNVEV (reference sequence). The V end was cut by 4 bases, the J end by 0 bases, with 10 bases between. The CDR3 totals 15 residues. The chain's CDR3 is CASSSVPSSYNEQFF. DNA of the CDR3: TGTGCCAGCAGTTCAGTACCGAGCTCCTACAATGAGCAGTTCTTC.

This clonotype was counted between two and nine times. The rearrangement joins TRBV7-6 to TRBJ2-3; a weak D match, TRBD2 (5 bases). Germline V gives CDR1 SGHVS, CDR2 FNYEAQ. V lost 5 bases, J lost 0 bases, and 15 bases lay in between. This CDR3 region has 16 residues. The CDR3 DNA reads TGTGCCAGCAGCACCGCGGCGGGCTCTAGCACAGATACGCAGTATTTT. Protein: CASSTAAGSSTDTQYF.

This clonotype was seen more than once but under ten times. V and J are TRBV19 and TRBJ1-2; D is possibly TRBD1 (6 bases). The CDR3 has 13 amino acids. The germline V gene encodes CDR1 LNHDA and CDR2 SQIVND (reference sequence). V lost 4 bases, J lost 4 bases, and 10 bases lay in between. In nucleotides, the CDR3 is TGTGCCAGTAGTACGGACAGTGCCTATGGCTACACCTTC. Amino acid sequence: CASSTDSAYGYTF.

The CDR3 is CASSLIPDNYGYTF. The DNA of the CDR3 is TGCGCCAGCAGCTTGATTCCCGACAACTATGGCTACACCTTC. V and J are TRBV5-1 and TRBJ1-2; D is unclear. Germline V gene lookup returns CDR1 SGHRS and CDR2 YFSETQ. With 1 base removed from V and 2 bases from J, the gap between germline ends came to 9 bases. The CDR3 has 14 residues.

This clonotype was counted a single time. The chain is built from TRBV7-9 and TRBJ2-3; no definite D call. This CDR3 contains 15 residues. Germline CDR1 SEHNR, CDR2 FQNEAQ (reference sequence). The V and J ends lost 5 bases and 1 base respectively, with 13 bases between them. The CDR3 DNA sequence: TGTGCCAGCAGCCCCTATTCTCGGCGCACAGATACGCAGTATTTT. It codes for CASSPYSRRTDTQYF. Combining the CDR3 with reference TRBV7-9 and TRBJ2-3 gives the whole variable domain DTGVSQNPRHKITKRGQNVTFRCDPISEHNRLYWYRQTLGQGPEFLTYFQNEAQLEKSRLLSDRFSAERPKGSFSTLEIQRTEQGDSAMYLCASSPYSRRTDTQYFGPGTRLTVL.

The gene calls are TRBV4-1 and TRBJ1-5, with D maybe TRBD1 (6 bases). The CDR3 sequence is 17 residues long. Germline V gene lookup returns CDR1 MGHRA and CDR2 YSYEKL. Trimming left V 5 bases short and J 0 bases short, with 17 bases between. The CDR3 protein is CASSGGPFLDSNQPQHF. DNA of the CDR3: TGCGCCAGCAGCGGGGGCCCTTTCCTTGATAGCAATCAGCCCCAGCATTTT.

V usage is TRBV19 and J usage is TRBJ1-1; a possible D gene is TRBD1 (5 bases). This CDR3 has 15 amino acids. Looked up from germline, CDR1 is LNHDA and CDR2 is SQIVND (reference sequence). CDR3 sequence reads: CASMGDDRKNTEAFF. In DNA, the CDR3 is TGTGCTAGCATGGGGGATGACAGAAAGAACACTGAAGCTTTCTTT. Full variable domain (rest looked up from reference TRBV19 and TRBJ1-1): DGGITQSPKYLFRKEGQNVTLSCEQNLNHDAMYWYRQDPGQGLRLIYYSQIVNDFQKGDIAEGYSVSREKKESFPLTVTSAQKNPTAFYLCASMGDDRKNTEAFFGQGTRLTVV.

The gene calls are TRBV4-3 and TRBJ1-1; D may be TRBD1 (5 bases). V was cut by 0 bases and J by 0 bases, with 11 bases left in between. The length of the CDR3 is 16 residues. Germline CDR1 and CDR2: LGHNA and YSLEER. CDR3 coding DNA: TGCGCCAGCAGCCAAGAGTCGGGGGGGTTGAACACTGAAGCTTTCTTT. Translated, it gives CASSQESGGLNTEAFF.

In its sample, this clonotype was seen a few times. V gene TRBV6-1 combines with J gene TRBJ2-7; D is tentatively TRBD1 or TRBD2 (6 bases each). V lost 5 bases and J lost 5, with 16 bases in between. Per the germline V gene, CDR1 is MNHNS and CDR2 is SASEGT. The CDR3 covers 14 residues. The CDR3 sequence: CASSRAGEVHEQYF. The CDR3 region has the DNA TGTGCCAGCAGTCGGGCAGGGGAGGTCCACGAGCAGTACTTC.

This clonotype was counted between two and nine times. The DNA of the CDR3 is TGTGCTTCTAGTCGGGGGGCTGGAGTAGAGACCCAGTACTTC. Protein: CASSRGAGVETQYF. This chain connects TRBV25-1 to TRBJ2-5; tentatively, D is TRBD2 (7 bases). Germline V lookup: CDR1 MGHDK, CDR2 SYGVNS. This CDR3 contains 14 residues.

The CDR3 region has the DNA TGTGCCAGCAGAGGGGGTAACAATCAGCCCCAGCATTTT. Its translation is CASRGGNNQPQHF. The genes are TRBV6-1 and TRBJ1-5; TRBD1 is a possible D gene (6 bases). Deletions cut 6 bases from V and 3 bases from J, with 9 bases between. Germline CDR1 MNHNS, CDR2 SASEGT. The CDR3 is 13 amino acids.

This clonotype has a count of ten or more. The chain is built from TRBV7-2 and TRBJ2-7; 7 bases match TRBD2. The CDR3 runs to 13 residues. Germline CDR1 is SGHTA and CDR2 is FQGNSA. Losses at the gene ends were 5 bases for V and 4 bases for J; bases not matched to a gene: 5. The CDR3 region has the DNA TGTGCCAGCAGCCGGGGAGGGCATTACGAGCAGTACGTC. This sequence encodes CASSRGGHYEQYV.

The rearrangement uses TRBV20-1 and TRBJ2-2, with TRBD2 as a possible D gene (5 bases). V was clipped by 2 bases and J by 4 bases, with 17 bases between them. The germline V gene encodes CDR1 DFQATT and CDR2 SNEGSKA (reference sequence). The CDR3 has 16 residues. The DNA for the CDR3 is TGCAGTGCTAGAATCCCCAGCGGACCGCGCACCGGGGAGCTGTTTTTT. The encoded protein is CSARIPSGPRTGELFF.

Ten or more counts support this clonotype. The chain couples TRBV7-2 to TRBJ1-1, with 7 bases matching TRBD1. Trimming removed 8 bases from V and 0 bases from J; junction bases left unmatched: 12. CDR1 SGHTA and CDR2 FQGNSA come from the germline V gene. The CDR3 spans 16 residues. The CDR3 region is CASAFDRVRMNTEAFF. CDR3 DNA sequence: TGTGCCAGCGCCTTTGACAGGGTTCGGATGAACACTGAAGCTTTCTTT.

This clonotype was seen only a few times. The CDR3 spells CATSRRGLARETQYF. The CDR3 bases are TGTGCCACCAGCAGACGAGGCCTAGCTCGGGAGACCCAGTACTTC. The chain is built from TRBV15 and TRBJ2-5, with D possibly TRBD2 on 5 matching bases. The length of the CDR3 is 15 residues. V was pared by 2 bases and J by 5 bases, with 15 bases between. The germline CDR1 and CDR2 sequences are LNHNV and YYDKDF (reference sequence). The entire variable domain, with the rest obtained from reference TRBV15 and TRBJ2-5, is as follows: DAMVIQNPRYQVTQFGKPVTLSCSQTLNHNVMYWYQQKSSQAPKLLFHYYDKDFNNEADTPDNFQSRRPNTSFCFLDIRSPGLGDTAMYLCATSRRGLARETQYFGPGTRLLVL.

A few counts support this clonotype. The chain recombines TRBV7-9 with TRBJ1-6; D uncertain. V was trimmed by 2 bases and J by 10 bases, leaving 24 bases between them. Germline-derived CDR1 and CDR2 are SEHNR and FQNEAQ (reference sequence). The CDR3 runs to 18 residues. In DNA form, the CDR3 reads TGTGCCAGCAGCTTACTACACGGGGAGGGAGAAGAAGGGTCACCCCTCCACTTT. Its translation is CASSLLHGEGEEGSPLHF.

This chain connects TRBV5-5 to TRBJ2-5; 7 bases line up with TRBD2. The germline gives CDR1 SGHKS, CDR2 YYEKEE (reference sequence). This CDR3 is 18 amino acids long. V lost 6 bases and J lost 1; bases outside the gene matches: 18. In nucleotides, the CDR3 is TGTGCCAGCAACGTAGCTAGCGGTCGGTCGGGTACCCAAGAGACCCAGTACTTC. Residues: CASNVASGRSGTQETQYF.

The sample holds a few counts of this clonotype. V and J are TRBV4-1 and TRBJ2-4; D remains unclear. With 4 bases removed from V and 4 bases from J, the gap between germline ends came to 8 bases. The CDR3 sequence is 13 residues long. Germline V gene sequence: CDR1 MGHRA, CDR2 YSYEKL. DNA for the CDR3: TGCGCCAGCAGCCCGACCGTTAAAAACATTCAGTACTTC. Its protein is CASSPTVKNIQYF.

J is TRBJ2-3 and V is TRBV18; 11 bases match TRBD1. The CDR3 runs to 15 residues. Germline trimming cut 3 bases from V and 7 bases from J; bases unmatched to any gene: 6. Germline CDR1 and CDR2: KGHSH and LQKENI. The CDR3 bases are TGTGCCAGCTCACCCTGGGACAGGGGGGCGAATACGCAGTATTTT. As protein: CASSPWDRGANTQYF.

This clonotype was observed many times. This rearrangement joins TRBV7-2 to TRBJ2-1, with TRBD2 identical over 10 bases. Germline assignment: CDR1 SGHTA and CDR2 FQGNSA. This CDR3 spans 15 amino acids. V shed 3 bases and J 7 bases; nucleotides not matched to a gene: 6. This CDR3 is CASSFSGGAGNEQFF. The CDR3 nucleotides read TGTGCCAGCAGCTTCAGCGGGGGGGCCGGGAATGAGCAGTTCTTC.

In its sample, this clonotype was seen a few times. This chain links TRBV28 with TRBJ2-5; TRBD1 aligns across 10 bases. V lost 2 bases and J lost 3; bases outside the gene matches: 3. Germline CDR1 MDHEN, CDR2 SYDVKM. CDR3 size: 15 residues. The CDR3 sequence is CASSLGTGAKETQYF. The CDR3 DNA sequence: TGTGCCAGCAGTTTAGGGACAGGGGCCAAAGAGACCCAGTACTTC. Full variable domain (remainder filled in from reference TRBV28 and TRBJ2-5): DVKVTQSSRYLVKRTGEKVFLECVQDMDHENMFWYRQDPGLGLRLIYFSYDVKMKEKGDIPEGYSVSREKKERFSLILESASTNQTSMYLCASSLGTGAKETQYFGPGTRLLVL.

This clonotype was seen more than once but under ten times. This chain connects TRBV6-6 to TRBJ2-3; D may be TRBD2 (6 bases). The V and J ends lost 5 bases and 0 bases respectively, with 24 bases between them. The CDR3 has 19 amino acids. Per germline, CDR1 MNHNY and CDR2 SVGAGI (reference sequence). The CDR3 is CASSVPEVGGARSTDTQYF. CDR3 nucleotide sequence: TGTGCCAGCAGTGTGCCCGAGGTTGGAGGGGCCCGAAGCACAGATACGCAGTATTTT.

A few counts support this clonotype. The chain recombines TRBV6-1 with TRBJ1-5; TRBD1 might be the D (5 bases). The CDR3 length is 16 residues. Germline assignment: CDR1 MNHNS and CDR2 SASEGT. Trimming took off 6 bases at V and 7 bases at J, with 22 bases between the two ends. The CDR3 DNA sequence: TGTGCCAGCAGCCGACACGGGACGGGCCGGCGCCAGCCCCAGCATTTT. Translating gives CASSRHGTGRRQPQHF.

The gene calls are TRBV27 and TRBJ2-6, with D possibly matching TRBD1 (6 bases). With 6 bases removed from V and 11 bases from J, the gap between germline ends came to 17 bases. The CDR3 length is 14 residues. Per the germline V gene, CDR1 is MNHEY and CDR2 is SMNVEV (reference sequence). CDR3 sequence reads: CASSLQGHSDVLTF. DNA for the CDR3: TGTGCCAGCAGCCTACAGGGACACTCCGACGTCCTGACTTTC.

This clonotype was counted between two and nine times. The rearrangement links TRBV12-3 or TRBV12-4 to TRBJ1-5; 7 nucleotides align to TRBD1. The CDR3 runs to 15 residues. With V trimmed by 5 bases and J by 7 bases, 11 bases remained unmatched. Here the CDR3 DNA reads TGTGCCAGCAGTCCCACGGGACAGTTTCGCCAGCCCCAGCATTTT. Translating it yields CASSPTGQFRQPQHF.

This chain joins TRBV6-2 or TRBV6-3 and TRBJ2-5; D ambiguous. From germline, CDR1 is MNHEY and CDR2 SVGEGT. There are 14 residues in the CDR3. The ends were cut back, 4 bases at V and 5 bases at J, with 14 bases in the middle. The CDR3 region is CASSWASGPETQYF. DNA for the CDR3: TGTGCCAGCAGTTGGGCTAGTGGGCCGGAGACCCAGTACTTC.